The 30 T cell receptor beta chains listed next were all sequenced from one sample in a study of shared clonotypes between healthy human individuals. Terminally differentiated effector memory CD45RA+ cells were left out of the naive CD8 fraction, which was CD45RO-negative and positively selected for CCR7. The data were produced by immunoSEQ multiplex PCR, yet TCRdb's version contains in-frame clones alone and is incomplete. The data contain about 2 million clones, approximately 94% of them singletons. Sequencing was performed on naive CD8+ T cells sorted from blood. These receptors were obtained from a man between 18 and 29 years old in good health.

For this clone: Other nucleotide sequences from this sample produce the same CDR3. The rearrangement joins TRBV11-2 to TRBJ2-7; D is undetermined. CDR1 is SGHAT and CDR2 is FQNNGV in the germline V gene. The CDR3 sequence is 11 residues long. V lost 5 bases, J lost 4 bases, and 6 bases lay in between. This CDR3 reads CASSRSYEQYF. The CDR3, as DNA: TGTGCCAGCAGCCGGTCTTACGAGCAGTACTTC.

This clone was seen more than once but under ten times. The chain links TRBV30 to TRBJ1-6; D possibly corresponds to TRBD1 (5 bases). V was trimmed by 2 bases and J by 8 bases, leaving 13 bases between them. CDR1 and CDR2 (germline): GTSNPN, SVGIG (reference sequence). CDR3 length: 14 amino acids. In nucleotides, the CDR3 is TGTGCCTGGAGTCAAGGGGATGGGGATTCACCCCTCCACTTT. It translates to CAWSQGDGDSPLHF.

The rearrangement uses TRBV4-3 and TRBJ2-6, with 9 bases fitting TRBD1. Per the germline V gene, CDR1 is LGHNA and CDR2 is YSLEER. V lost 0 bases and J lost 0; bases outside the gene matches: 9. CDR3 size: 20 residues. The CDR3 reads CASSQDTLQGALSGANVLTF. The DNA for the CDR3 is TGCGCCAGCAGCCAAGATACCCTACAGGGGGCACTCTCTGGGGCCAACGTCCTGACTTTC.

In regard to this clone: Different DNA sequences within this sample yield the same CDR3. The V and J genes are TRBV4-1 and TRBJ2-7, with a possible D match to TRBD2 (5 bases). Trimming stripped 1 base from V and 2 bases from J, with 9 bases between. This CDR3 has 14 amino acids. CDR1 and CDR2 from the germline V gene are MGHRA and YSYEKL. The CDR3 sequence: CASSQVRDTYEQYF. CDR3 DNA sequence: TGCGCCAGCAGCCAAGTTCGGGATACCTACGAGCAGTACTTC.

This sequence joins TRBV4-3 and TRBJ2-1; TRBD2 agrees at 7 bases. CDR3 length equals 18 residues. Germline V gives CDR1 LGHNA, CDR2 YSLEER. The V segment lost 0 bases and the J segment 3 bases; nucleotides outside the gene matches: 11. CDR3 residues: CASSQDQVLAAVYNEQFF. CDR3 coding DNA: TGCGCCAGCAGCCAAGATCAGGTCCTAGCGGCCGTCTACAATGAGCAGTTCTTC.

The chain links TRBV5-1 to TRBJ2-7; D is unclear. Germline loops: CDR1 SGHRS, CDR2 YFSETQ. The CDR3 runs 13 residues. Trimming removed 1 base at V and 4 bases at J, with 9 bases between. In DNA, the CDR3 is TGCGCCAGCAGCTTGTCGTTCCGGTACGAGCAGTACTTC. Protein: CASSLSFRYEQYF.

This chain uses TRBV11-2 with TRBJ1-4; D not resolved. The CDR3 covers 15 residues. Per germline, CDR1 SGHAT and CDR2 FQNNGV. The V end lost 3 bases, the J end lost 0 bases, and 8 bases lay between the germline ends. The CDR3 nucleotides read TGTGCCAGCAGCTTGCACTTTGCAACTAATGAAAAACTGTTTTTT. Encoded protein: CASSLHFATNEKLFF.

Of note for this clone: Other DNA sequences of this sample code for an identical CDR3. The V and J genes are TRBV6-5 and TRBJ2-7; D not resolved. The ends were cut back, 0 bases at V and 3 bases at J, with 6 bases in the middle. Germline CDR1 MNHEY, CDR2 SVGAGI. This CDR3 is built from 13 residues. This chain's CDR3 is CASSYSAGYEQYF. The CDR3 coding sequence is TGTGCCAGCAGTTACTCTGCTGGCTACGAGCAGTACTTC.

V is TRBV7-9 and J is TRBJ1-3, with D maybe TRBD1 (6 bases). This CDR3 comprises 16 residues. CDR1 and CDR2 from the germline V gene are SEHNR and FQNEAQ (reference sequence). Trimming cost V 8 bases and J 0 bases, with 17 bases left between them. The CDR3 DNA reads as TGTGCCAGCCCTAAGGCGGGGGCAGTCTCTGGAAACACCATATATTTT. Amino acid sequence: CASPKAGAVSGNTIYF.

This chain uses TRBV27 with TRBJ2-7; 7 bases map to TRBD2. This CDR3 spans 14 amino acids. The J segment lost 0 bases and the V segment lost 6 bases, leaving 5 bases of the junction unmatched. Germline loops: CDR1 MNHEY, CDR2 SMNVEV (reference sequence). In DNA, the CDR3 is TGTGCCAGCAGCTCGCGGGAGAACTCCTACGAGCAGTACTTC. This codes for CASSSRENSYEQYF.

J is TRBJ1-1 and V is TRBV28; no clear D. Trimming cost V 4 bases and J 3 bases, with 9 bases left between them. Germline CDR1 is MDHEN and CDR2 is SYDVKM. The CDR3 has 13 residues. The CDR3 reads CASSWGGDTEAFF. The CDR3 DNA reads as TGTGCCAGCAGTTGGGGTGGGGACACTGAAGCTTTCTTT.

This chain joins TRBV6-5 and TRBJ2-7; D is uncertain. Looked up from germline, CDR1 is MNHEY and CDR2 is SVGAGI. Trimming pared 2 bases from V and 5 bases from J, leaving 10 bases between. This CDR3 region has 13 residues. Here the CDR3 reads CASSYTSLNEQYF. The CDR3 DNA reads TGTGCCAGCAGTTACACGTCCTTGAACGAGCAGTACTTC.

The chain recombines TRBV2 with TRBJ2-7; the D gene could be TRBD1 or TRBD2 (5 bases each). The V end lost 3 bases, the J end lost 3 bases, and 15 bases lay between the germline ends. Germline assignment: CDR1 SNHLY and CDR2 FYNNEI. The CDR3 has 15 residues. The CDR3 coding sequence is TGTGCCAGCAGTGACTCCGGGAAAGGGGACTACGAGCAGTACTTC. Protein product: CASSDSGKGDYEQYF.

CDR3 DNA sequence: TGTGCCAGCAGCTTAAGCCCCGGGACAGGGAGCACCGGGGAGCTGTTTTTT. Translated: CASSLSPGTGSTGELFF. This sequence joins TRBV27 and TRBJ2-2; TRBD1 aligns across 9 bases. The CDR3 has 17 residues. CDR1 MNHEY and CDR2 SMNVEV come from the germline V gene (reference sequence). The V segment lost 6 bases and the J segment 4 bases; nucleotides outside the gene matches: 12.

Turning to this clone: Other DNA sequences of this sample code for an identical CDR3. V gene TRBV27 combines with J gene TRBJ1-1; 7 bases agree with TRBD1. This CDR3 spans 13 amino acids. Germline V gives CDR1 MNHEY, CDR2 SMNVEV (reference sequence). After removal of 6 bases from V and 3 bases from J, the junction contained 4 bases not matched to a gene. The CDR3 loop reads CASSLQGYTEAFF. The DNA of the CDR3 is TGTGCCAGCAGCCTACAGGGGTACACTGAAGCTTTCTTT.

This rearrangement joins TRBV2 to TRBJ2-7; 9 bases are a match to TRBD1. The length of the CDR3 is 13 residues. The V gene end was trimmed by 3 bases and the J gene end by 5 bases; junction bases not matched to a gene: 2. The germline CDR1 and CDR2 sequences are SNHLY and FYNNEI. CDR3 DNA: TGTGCCAGCAGTGACAGGGACAGGGACGAGCAGTACTTC. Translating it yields CASSDRDRDEQYF.

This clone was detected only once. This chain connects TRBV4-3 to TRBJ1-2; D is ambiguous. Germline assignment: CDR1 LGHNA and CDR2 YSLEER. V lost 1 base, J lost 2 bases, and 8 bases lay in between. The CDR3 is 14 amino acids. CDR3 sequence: CASSQGEGNYGYTF. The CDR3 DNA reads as TGCGCCAGCAGCCAAGGGGAGGGAAACTATGGCTACACCTTC.

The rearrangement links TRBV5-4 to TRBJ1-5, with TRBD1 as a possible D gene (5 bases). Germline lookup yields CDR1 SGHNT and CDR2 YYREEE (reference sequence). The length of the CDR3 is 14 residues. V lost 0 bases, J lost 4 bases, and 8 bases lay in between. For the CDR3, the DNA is TGTGCCAGCAGCTTGGACGGGGGGAATCAGCCCCAGCATTTT. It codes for CASSLDGGNQPQHF.

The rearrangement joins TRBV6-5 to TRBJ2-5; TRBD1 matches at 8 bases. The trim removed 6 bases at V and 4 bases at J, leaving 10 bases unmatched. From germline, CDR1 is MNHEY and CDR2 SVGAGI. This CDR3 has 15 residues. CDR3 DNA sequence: TGTGCCAGCAGCCCAGGACAGGGCCGTGGAGAGACCCAGTACTTC. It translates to CASSPGQGRGETQYF.

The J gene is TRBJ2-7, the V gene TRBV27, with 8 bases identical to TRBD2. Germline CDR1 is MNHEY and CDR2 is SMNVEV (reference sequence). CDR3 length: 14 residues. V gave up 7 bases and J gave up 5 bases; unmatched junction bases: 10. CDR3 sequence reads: CASKVVAGTDEQYF. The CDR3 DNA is TGTGCCAGCAAGGTAGTAGCGGGAACCGACGAGCAGTACTTC.

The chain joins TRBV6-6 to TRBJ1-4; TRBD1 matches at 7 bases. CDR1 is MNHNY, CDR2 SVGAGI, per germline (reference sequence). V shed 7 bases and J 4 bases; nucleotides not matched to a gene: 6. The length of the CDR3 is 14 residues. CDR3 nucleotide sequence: TGTGCCAGCACACCACAGGGGTTTAATGAAAAACTGTTTTTT. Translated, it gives CASTPQGFNEKLFF.

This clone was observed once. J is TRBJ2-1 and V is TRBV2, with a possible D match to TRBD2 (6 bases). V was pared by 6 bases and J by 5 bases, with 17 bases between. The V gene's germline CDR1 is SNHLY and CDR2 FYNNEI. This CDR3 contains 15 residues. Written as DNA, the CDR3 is TGTGCCAGCAGCCCGCTAGGTGGAGGGGACAATGAGCAGTTCTTC. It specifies CASSPLGGGDNEQFF.

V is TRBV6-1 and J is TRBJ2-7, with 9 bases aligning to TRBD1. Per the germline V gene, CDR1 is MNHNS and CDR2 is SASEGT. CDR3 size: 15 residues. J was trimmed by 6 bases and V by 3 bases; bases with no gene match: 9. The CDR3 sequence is CASSELTGGVGEQYF. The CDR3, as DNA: TGTGCCAGCAGTGAGTTGACAGGGGGGGTCGGCGAGCAGTACTTC.

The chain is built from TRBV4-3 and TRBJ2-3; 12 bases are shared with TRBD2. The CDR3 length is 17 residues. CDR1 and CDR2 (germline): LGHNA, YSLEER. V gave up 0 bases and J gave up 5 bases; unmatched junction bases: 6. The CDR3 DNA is TGCGCCAGCAGCCAAGACAGGACGGGACTAGCGGGAGATACGCAGTATTTT. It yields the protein CASSQDRTGLAGDTQYF.

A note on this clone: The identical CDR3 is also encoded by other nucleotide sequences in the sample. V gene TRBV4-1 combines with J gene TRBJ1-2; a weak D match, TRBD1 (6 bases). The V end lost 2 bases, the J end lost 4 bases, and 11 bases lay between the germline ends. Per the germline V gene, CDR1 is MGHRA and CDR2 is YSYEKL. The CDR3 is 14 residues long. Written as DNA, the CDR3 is TGCGCCAGCAGCCAAAAACAGGGTGGCTATGGCTACACCTTC. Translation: CASSQKQGGYGYTF.

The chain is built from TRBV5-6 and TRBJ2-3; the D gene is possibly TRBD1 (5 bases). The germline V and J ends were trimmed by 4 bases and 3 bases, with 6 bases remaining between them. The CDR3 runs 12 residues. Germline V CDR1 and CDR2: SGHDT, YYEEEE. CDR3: CASSRQTDTQYF. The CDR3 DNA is TGTGCCAGCAGCCGACAGACAGATACGCAGTATTTT.

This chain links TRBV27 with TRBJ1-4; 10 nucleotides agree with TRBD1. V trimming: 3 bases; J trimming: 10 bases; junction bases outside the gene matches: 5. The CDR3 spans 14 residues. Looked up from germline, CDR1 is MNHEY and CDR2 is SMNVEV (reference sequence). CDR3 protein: CASSFGTGDGKLFF. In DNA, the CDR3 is TGTGCCAGCAGTTTCGGGACAGGGGATGGAAAACTGTTTTTT.

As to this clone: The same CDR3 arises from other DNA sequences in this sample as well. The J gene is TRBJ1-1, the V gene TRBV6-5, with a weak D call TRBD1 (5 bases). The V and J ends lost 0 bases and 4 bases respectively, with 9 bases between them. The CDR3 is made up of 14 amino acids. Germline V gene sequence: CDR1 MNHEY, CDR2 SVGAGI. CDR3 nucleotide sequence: TGTGCCAGCAGTTACTCGGAGGGGAGCACTGAAGCTTTCTTT. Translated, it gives CASSYSEGSTEAFF.

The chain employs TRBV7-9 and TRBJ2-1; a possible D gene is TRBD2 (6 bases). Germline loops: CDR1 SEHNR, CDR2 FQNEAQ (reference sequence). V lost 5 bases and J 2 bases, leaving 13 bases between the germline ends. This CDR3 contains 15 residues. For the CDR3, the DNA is TGTGCCAGCAGCGGCGCCGGGACTCCCTACAATGAGCAGTTCTTC. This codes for CASSGAGTPYNEQFF.

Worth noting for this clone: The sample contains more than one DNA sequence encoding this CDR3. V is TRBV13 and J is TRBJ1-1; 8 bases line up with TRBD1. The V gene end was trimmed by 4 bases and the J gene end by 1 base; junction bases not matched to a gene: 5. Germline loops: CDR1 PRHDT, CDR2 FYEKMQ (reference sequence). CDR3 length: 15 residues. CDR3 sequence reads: CASSSPGTGNTEAFF. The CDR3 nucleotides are TGTGCCAGCAGCTCTCCAGGGACAGGGAACACTGAAGCTTTCTTT.